Shown below are 20 T cell receptor delta chains from a single sample sequenced in a study of γδ T cells in repeated Plasmodium falciparum infection. Bulk repertoires came from Vgamma9/Vdelta2+ or Vdelta2-negative gammadelta T cells flow-sorted from PBMC. With CATT, TCRdb re-called clones from the multiplex PCR reads. Here the sample spans 75,000 to 100,000 delta-chain clones, under 1.5% being singletons. The sample consisted of gamma-delta T cells from blood. These receptors were collected from a pool of human donors (malaria-infected and uninfected, not separated).

This clone was counted a few times. TCRdb pairs this DNA with a much larger clone's protein that differs at residue 13, likely a read error; the protein shown was translated from the DNA. The genes are TRDV2 and TRDJ1, with 12 bases matching TRDD3. TCRdb leaves out the J gene; it was filled in here by matching the DNA to germline. Germline assignment: CDR1 GEAIGNYY and CDR2 EKD. This CDR3 has 17 residues. The chain's CDR3 is CACDTLGDTEDTGKLIF. CDR3 coding DNA: TGTGCCTGTGACACTCTGGGGGATACGGAAGACACCGGTAAACTCATCTTT.

This clone was found a few times. This DNA translates differently at residue 6 from the TCRdb protein, which is that of a much larger clone; a read error is likely, and the protein shown is the DNA's own translation. The chain joins TRDV2 to TRDJ2, with 10 positions matching TRDD3. Since TCRdb gives no J gene, matching the DNA to germline was used here to assign it. CDR3 length: 19 residues. Per the germline V gene, CDR1 is GEAIGNYY and CDR2 is EKD. Trimming took 3 bases from V and 4 from J; bases not matched to a gene: 16. The CDR3 DNA reads as TGTGCCTGTGACCCCGTATCTTGGGGGATACTTGCCGGGACAGCACAACTCTTCTTT. This translates into CACDPVSWGILAGTAQLFF.

With regard to this clone: TCRdb shows a much larger clone's protein in place of this DNA's translation, and the two differ at residue 4, likely through a read error; the protein shown is translated from the DNA. This rearrangement joins TRDV1 to TRDJ1; D not resolved. This CDR3 is built from 15 residues. The V gene's germline CDR1 is TSWWSYY and CDR2 QGS. The CDR3 region has the DNA TGTGCTCTTGAGGAACTACCCCTTTACACCGATAAACTCATCTTT. Its translation is CALEELPLYTDKLIF.

This clone was observed a handful of times. TCRdb lists the protein of a much larger clone for this DNA, which differs at residue 11, so this is likely a read error; the protein given here is translated from the DNA itself. The V gene is TRDV1; the J gene was not called; the table's D call TRDD3 went unverified against the DNA. CDR3 length equals 13 residues. CDR1 is TSWWSYY and CDR2 is QGS in the germline V gene. The CDR3 sequence is CALGEEWDDKPIF. CDR3 nucleotide sequence: TGTGCTCTTGGGGAAGAGTGGGACGATAAACCCATCTTT.

Only a few counts were recorded for this clone. Since a much larger clone is just one base distant, this may be a read error. This CDR3 is also generated by other DNA sequences in the sample. The rearrangement links TRDV1 to TRDJ1; perhaps TRDD3 as D (6 bases). CDR3 length: 19 residues. Germline V gene lookup returns CDR1 TSWWSYY and CDR2 QGS. V shed 2 bases and J shed 5 bases, with 27 bases lying between them. CDR3 sequence: CALGELLYGDGGYWDKLIF. CDR3 DNA sequence: TGTGCTCTTGGGGAATTACTGTACGGCGATGGGGGGTACTGGGATAAACTCATCTTT.

As regards this clone: A read error likely explains why the TCRdb protein, taken from a much larger clone, differs from this DNA's translation at residue 10; the protein shown is translated from the DNA. This sequence joins TRDV2 and TRDJ1, with 8 bases aligning to TRDD3. TCRdb lists no J gene, so it was determined here by aligning the DNA to germline. Per germline, CDR1 GEAIGNYY and CDR2 EKD. V was pared by 1 base and J by 1 base, with 7 bases of the junction left unmatched. This CDR3 contains 16 residues. CDR3 bases: TGTGCCTGTGACACAGCGACTGGGGGTCCCACCGATAAACTCATCTTT. It yields the protein CACDTATGGPTDKLIF.

Notes on this clone: Translating this DNA gives a protein that differs at residue 13 from the TCRdb one, which belongs to a much larger clone; a read error is likely, and the protein shown is this translation. The V call is TRDV2, the J call TRDJ1; 13 bases are shared with TRDD3. Germline V lookup: CDR1 GEAIGNYY, CDR2 EKD. The CDR3 loop spans 19 amino acids. After removal of 3 bases from V and 4 bases from J, the junction contained 16 bases not matched to a gene. The CDR3 nucleotides are TGTGCCTGTGACTCCGTGGCTACTGGGGGATACGAGTTGAACGATAAACTCATCTTT. The encoded protein is CACDSVATGGYELNDKLIF.

About this clone: This likely stems from a read error, as it lies one base from a far larger clone. Other DNA sequences in the sample encode the same CDR3. The chain has TRDV1 and TRDJ1, with TRDD2 matching 7 bases. TCRdb carries no J gene annotation; the J gene was assigned here by matching the DNA with germline. The germline gives CDR1 TSWWSYY, CDR2 QGS. This CDR3 comprises 21 residues. V trimming: 3 bases; J trimming: 1 base; junction bases outside the gene matches: 23. The CDR3 here is CALGEPIPTQRDEGPTDKLIF. The CDR3 DNA sequence: TGTGCTCTTGGGGAGCCTATTCCTACCCAGCGGGATGAAGGTCCCACCGATAAACTCATCTTT.

On this clone itself: A read error is likely here: a far larger clone is one base away. Other DNA sequences within the sample encode an identical CDR3. The rearrangement links TRDV2 to TRDJ1; TRDD3 matches 10 bases. The J gene was missing in TCRdb and was found by matching the end of the DNA to germline. CDR1 and CDR2 (germline): GEAIGNYY, EKD. This CDR3 is built from 22 residues. The ends lost 0 bases at V and 8 bases at J; junction bases unmatched: 29. The CDR3: CACDTVNRPSMGDTRPHPKLIF. The CDR3, as DNA: TGTGCCTGTGACACCGTAAATCGGCCGTCAATGGGGGATACACGTCCCCATCCAAAACTCATCTTT.

This clone was counted a few times. TCRdb has a much larger clone's protein, which differs at residue 9 from the translation of this DNA, likely because of a read error; what is shown is the protein translated from the DNA. The chain couples TRDV3 to TRDJ1, with 9 bases fitting TRDD3. Trimming removed 2 bases from V and 1 base from J; junction bases left unmatched: 8. The CDR3 totals 15 residues. Germline CDR1 is TVYSNPD and CDR2 is GDNSRS (reference sequence). The CDR3 sequence is CAFAVLGDRTDKLIF. CDR3 bases: TGTGCCTTTGCCGTACTGGGGGACCGCACCGATAAACTCATCTTT.

This clone came up a few times. With only one base between it and a far larger clone, this is likely a read error. Distinct nucleotide sequences in the sample also encode this CDR3. The V segment is TRDV1, and no J call was made. CDR1 TSWWSYY and CDR2 QGS come from the germline V gene. The CDR3 spans 15 residues. The CDR3 here is CALGAQHALTAQLFF. The CDR3 DNA reads TGTGCTCTTGGGGCCCAGCACGCTTTGACAGCACAGCTCTTCTTT.

V and J are TRDV1 and TRDJ1, with 11 bases lining up with TRDD3. TCRdb does not report a J gene; here it was assigned by matching the DNA to germline references. J was trimmed by 7 bases and V by 3 bases; bases with no gene match: 22. Germline CDR1 is TSWWSYY and CDR2 is QGS. The CDR3 has 20 amino acids. The CDR3 spells CALGERSLPEYWGINRKLIF. CDR3 sequence (DNA): TGTGCTCTTGGGGAGAGGAGCCTTCCCGAGTACTGGGGGATAAATCGTAAACTCATCTTT.

Comments on this clone: This DNA's translation and the protein TCRdb lists, from a much larger clone, do not match at residue 3, likely due to a read error; the protein shown is translated from the DNA. The rearrangement joins TRDV1 to TRDJ1, with TRDD3 as a possible D gene (6 bases). No J gene was available from TCRdb, and it was assigned here by a germline match of the DNA. The V gene's germline CDR1 is TSWWSYY and CDR2 QGS. This CDR3 spans 21 amino acids. The CDR3 spells CAPGERLENLLSPYYTDKLIF. In nucleotides, the CDR3 is TGTGCTCCTGGGGAACGCCTTGAGAACTTACTGAGCCCTTATTACACCGATAAACTCATCTTT.

A remark on this clone: A single base is all that separates this from a far larger clone, so a read error is likely. Distinct nucleotide sequences in the sample also encode this CDR3. CDR3 DNA: TGTGCTCTTGGGGATGGCCTTCTTACACAACAAACTGGGGGGGTTACCGATAAACTCATCTTT. The encoded protein is CALGDGLLTQQTGGVTDKLIF. The gene calls are TRDV1 and TRDJ1; 8 bases agree with TRDD3. TCRdb gives no J gene; it was assigned here by matching the DNA to germline. The CDR3 is 21 amino acids. The V gene end was trimmed by 3 bases and the J gene end by 2 bases; junction bases not matched to a gene: 23. The germline CDR1 and CDR2 sequences are TSWWSYY and QGS.

This clone appeared a few times. Other DNA sequences from this sample encode an identical CDR3 as well. The J gene is uncalled and the V gene is TRDV1; the D call of TRDD3 is as the table states it, not checked on the DNA. The CDR3 extends over 16 amino acids. Looked up from germline, CDR1 is TSWWSYY and CDR2 is QGS. The CDR3 region has the DNA TGTGCTCTGGGAAGGCATGCTGGGGGATACACCGATAAGCTCATCTTT. The encoded protein is CALGRHAGGYTDKLIF.

As regards this clone: TCRdb attributes to this sequence the protein of a much larger clone, which differs from the DNA translation at residue 15; a read error is likely, and the protein displayed is translated from the DNA. The chain joins TRDV1 to TRDJ1; D might be TRDD2 or TRDD3, each matching 9 bases. The J gene was not available in TCRdb and was assigned here by matching the DNA to germline segments. This CDR3 spans 26 amino acids. CDR1 is TSWWSYY and CDR2 is QGS in the germline V gene. V gave up 5 bases and J gave up 2 bases, with 48 bases separating them. CDR3 DNA: TGTGCTCTTGGGAACAACCCGCCTTCCTACCTAATCTGGGGGATGCGCGAGAATGGGGAAACCGATAAACTCATCTTT. Protein sequence: CALGNNPPSYLIWGMRENGETDKLIF.

This clone was detected only a few times. The protein TCRdb gives is from a much larger clone and does not agree with this DNA's translation at residue 4, likely a read error; the protein shown here comes from the DNA. J is TRDJ1 and V is TRDV2; 12 bases map to TRDD3. TCRdb is silent on the J gene; assignment here came from matching the DNA to germline. The CDR3 has 17 residues. Germline V gives CDR1 GEAIGNYY, CDR2 EKD. The CDR3 protein is CACGTGYWGIQPDKLIF. DNA of the CDR3: TGTGCCTGTGGCACCGGCTACTGGGGGATACAACCCGATAAACTCATCTTT.

As to this clone: A read error likely explains this, since a far larger clone differs by one base. This sample includes further DNA sequences coding for the same CDR3. The rearrangement uses TRDV1 and TRDJ1; weak D call: TRDD2 (5 bases). In the absence of a J gene in TCRdb, the DNA was matched to germline to assign it here. This CDR3 has 17 amino acids. Trimming pared 3 bases from V and 1 base from J, leaving 18 bases between. Germline assignment: CDR1 TSWWSYY and CDR2 QGS. This chain's CDR3 is CALGDISGGFLTDKLIF. The CDR3 DNA reads TGTGCTCTTGGGGACATCTCTGGAGGATTCCTCACCGATAAACTCATCTTT.

On this clone itself: Given a far larger clone just one base away, this is likely a sequencing read error. The same CDR3 also results from other DNA sequences found in this sample. The genes are TRDV1 and TRDJ1; 13 bases fit TRDD3. J was trimmed by 3 bases and V by 0 bases; bases with no gene match: 22. In germline, CDR1 is TSWWSYY, CDR2 QGS. The length of the CDR3 is 23 residues. The DNA for the CDR3 is TGTGCTCTTGGGGAACTTGCCCCACCTCCGGTACTGGGGGATACGATTTACCCCGATAAACTCATCTTT. Protein: CALGELAPPPVLGDTIYPDKLIF.

With respect to this clone: The protein TCRdb gives is from a much larger clone and does not agree with this DNA's translation at residue 13, likely a read error; the protein shown here comes from the DNA. This rearrangement joins TRDV1 to TRDJ1; 8 bases are a match to TRDD2. Here the J gene was assigned by germline matching of the DNA, as TCRdb has none. The CDR3 extends over 22 amino acids. The V and J ends lost 7 bases and 0 bases, in that order; junction bases with no gene match: 28. Germline V lookup: CDR1 TSWWSYY, CDR2 QGS. In nucleotides, the CDR3 is TGTGCTCTTGTAACCATCTCACTTCCTACTTACTGGAGGGGCTTTTACACCGATAAACTCATCTTT. Translating it yields CALVTISLPTYWRGFYTDKLIF.